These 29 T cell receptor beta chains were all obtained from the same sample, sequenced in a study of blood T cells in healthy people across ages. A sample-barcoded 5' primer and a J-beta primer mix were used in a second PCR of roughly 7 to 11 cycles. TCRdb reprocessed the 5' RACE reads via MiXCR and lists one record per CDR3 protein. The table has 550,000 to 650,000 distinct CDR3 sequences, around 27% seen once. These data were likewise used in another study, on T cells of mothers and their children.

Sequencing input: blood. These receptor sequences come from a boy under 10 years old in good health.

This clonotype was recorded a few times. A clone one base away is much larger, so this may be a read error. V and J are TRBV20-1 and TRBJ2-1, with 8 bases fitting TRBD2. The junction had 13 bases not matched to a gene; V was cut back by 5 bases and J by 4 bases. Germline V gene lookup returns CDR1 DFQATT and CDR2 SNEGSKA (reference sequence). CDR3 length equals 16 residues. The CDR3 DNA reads TGCAGTGCTGGCTCTTCGCGGACTAGCACGTACAATGAGCAGTTCTTC. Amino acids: CSAGSSRTSTYNEQFF.

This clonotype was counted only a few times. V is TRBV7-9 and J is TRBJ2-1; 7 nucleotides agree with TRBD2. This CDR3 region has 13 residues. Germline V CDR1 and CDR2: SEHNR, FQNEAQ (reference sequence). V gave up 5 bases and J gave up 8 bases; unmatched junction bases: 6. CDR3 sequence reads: CASSLGEGHEQFF. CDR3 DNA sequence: TGTGCCAGCAGCCTCGGGGAGGGGCATGAGCAGTTCTTC.

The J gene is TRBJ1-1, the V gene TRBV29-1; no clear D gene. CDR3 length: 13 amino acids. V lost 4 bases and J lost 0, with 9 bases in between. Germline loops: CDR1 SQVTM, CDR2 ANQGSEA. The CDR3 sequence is CSVARVLNTEAFF. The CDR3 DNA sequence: TGCAGCGTTGCTAGGGTCCTGAACACTGAAGCTTTCTTT.

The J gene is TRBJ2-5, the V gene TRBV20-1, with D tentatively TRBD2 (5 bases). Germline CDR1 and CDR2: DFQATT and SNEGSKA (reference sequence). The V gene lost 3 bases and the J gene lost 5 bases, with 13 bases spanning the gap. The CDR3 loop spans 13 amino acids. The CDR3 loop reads CSARGDMDETQYF. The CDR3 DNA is TGCAGTGCTAGGGGAGACATGGATGAGACCCAGTACTTC.

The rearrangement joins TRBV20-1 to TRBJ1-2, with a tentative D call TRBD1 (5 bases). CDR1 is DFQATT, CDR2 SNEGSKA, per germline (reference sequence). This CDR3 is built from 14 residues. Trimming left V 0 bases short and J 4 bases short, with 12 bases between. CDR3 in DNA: TGCAGTGCTAGAGAAAGGACACTGAGCTATGGCTACACCTTC. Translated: CSARERTLSYGYTF.

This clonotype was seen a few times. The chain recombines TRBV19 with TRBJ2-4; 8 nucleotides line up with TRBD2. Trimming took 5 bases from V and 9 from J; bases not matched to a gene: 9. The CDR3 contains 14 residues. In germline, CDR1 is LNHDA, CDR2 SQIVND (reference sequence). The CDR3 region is CASSRQTSAPIQYF. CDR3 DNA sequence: TGTGCCAGTAGTCGGCAGACTAGCGCCCCCATTCAGTACTTC.

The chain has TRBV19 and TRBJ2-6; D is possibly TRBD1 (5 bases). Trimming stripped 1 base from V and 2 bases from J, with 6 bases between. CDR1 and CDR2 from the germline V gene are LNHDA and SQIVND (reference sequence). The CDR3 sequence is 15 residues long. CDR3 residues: CASSIAQAGANVLTF. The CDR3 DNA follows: TGTGCCAGTAGTATAGCACAGGCTGGGGCCAACGTCCTGACTTTC.

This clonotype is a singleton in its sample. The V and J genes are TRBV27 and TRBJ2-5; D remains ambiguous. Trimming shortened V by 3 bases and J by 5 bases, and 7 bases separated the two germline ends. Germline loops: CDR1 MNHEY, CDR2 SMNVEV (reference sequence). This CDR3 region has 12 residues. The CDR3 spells CASSFITETQYF. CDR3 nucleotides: TGTGCCAGCAGTTTTATTACTGAGACCCAGTACTTC.

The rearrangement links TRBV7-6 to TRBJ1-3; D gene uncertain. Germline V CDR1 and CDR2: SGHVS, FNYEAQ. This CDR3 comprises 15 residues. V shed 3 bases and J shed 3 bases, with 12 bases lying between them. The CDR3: CASSFSKGFGNTIYF. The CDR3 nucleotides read TGTGCCAGCAGCTTTAGTAAGGGTTTTGGAAACACCATATATTTT.

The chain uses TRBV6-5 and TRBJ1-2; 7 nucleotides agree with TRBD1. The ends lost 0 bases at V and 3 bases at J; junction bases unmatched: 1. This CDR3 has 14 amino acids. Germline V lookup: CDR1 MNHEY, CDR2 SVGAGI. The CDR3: CASSYSDRHYGYTF. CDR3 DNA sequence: TGTGCCAGCAGTTACTCGGACAGGCACTATGGCTACACCTTC.

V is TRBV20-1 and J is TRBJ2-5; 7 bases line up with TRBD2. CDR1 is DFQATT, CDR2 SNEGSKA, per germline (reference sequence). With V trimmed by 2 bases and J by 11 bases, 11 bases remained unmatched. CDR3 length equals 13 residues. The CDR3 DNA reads TGCAGTGCTAGATTCGGACTAGGCCCAGTGCAGTACTTC. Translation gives CSARFGLGPVQYF.

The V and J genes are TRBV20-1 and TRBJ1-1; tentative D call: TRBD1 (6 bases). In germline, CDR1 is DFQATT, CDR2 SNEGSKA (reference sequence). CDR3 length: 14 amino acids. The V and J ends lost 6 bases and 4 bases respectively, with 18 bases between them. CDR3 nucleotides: TGCAGTGCCCCGGGGGGGCCTGGGGGCACTGAAGCTTTCTTT. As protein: CSAPGGPGGTEAFF.

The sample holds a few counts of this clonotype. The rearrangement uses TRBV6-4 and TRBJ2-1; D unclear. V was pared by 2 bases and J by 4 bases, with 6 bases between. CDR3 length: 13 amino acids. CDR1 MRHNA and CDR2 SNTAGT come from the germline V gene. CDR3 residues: CASSDNQYNEQFF. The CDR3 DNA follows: TGTGCCAGCAGTGACAATCAGTACAATGAGCAGTTCTTC.

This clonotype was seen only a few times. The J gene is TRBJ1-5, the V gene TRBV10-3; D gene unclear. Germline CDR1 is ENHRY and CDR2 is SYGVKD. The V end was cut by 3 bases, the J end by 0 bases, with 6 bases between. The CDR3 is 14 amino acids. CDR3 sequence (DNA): TGTGCCATCAGTGAAACAAGTAGCAATCAGCCCCAGCATTTT. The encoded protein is CAISETSSNQPQHF.

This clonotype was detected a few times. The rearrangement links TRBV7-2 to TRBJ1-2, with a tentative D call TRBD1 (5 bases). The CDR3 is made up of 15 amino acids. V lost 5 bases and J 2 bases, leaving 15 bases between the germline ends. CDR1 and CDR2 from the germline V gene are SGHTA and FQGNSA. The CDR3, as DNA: TGTGCCAGCAGCCCTTGGGCGGGGGTAAACTATGGCTACACCTTC. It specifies CASSPWAGVNYGYTF.

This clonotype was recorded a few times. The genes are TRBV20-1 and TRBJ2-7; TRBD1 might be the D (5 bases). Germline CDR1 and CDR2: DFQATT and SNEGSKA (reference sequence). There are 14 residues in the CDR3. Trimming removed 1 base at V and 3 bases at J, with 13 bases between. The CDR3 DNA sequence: TGCAGTGCTAGAGGAATCTACGACAGCTACGAGCAGTACTTC. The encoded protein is CSARGIYDSYEQYF.

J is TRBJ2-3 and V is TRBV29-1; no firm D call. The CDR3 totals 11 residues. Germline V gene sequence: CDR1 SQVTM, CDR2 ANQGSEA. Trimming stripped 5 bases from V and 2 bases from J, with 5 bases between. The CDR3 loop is CSVSNTDTQYF. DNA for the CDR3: TGCAGCGTTTCAAACACAGATACGCAGTATTTT.

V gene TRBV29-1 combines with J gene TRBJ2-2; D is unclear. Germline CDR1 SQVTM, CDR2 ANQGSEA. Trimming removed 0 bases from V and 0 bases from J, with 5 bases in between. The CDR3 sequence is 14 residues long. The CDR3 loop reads CSVEDVPNTGELFF. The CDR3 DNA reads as TGCAGCGTTGAAGATGTGCCGAACACCGGGGAGCTGTTTTTT.

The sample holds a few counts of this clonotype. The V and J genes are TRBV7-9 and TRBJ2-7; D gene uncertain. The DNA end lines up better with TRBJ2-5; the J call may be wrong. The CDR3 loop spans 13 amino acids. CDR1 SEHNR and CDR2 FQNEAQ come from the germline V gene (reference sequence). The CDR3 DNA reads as TGTGCCAGCAGCTTTAGCTGGCAAGAGACCCAGTACTTC. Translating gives CASSFSWQETQYF.

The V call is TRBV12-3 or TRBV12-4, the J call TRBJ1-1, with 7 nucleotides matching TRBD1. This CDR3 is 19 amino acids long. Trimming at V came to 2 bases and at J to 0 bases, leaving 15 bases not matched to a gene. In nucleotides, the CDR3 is TGTGCCAGCAGTTTACAGGGGGGCGGATGGCAGAACATGAACACTGAAGCTTTCTTT. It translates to CASSLQGGGWQNMNTEAFF.

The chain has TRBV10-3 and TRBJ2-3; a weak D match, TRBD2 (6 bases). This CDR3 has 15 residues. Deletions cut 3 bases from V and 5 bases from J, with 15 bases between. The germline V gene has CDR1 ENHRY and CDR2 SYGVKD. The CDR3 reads CAISEPTRAIDTQYF. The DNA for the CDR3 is TGTGCCATCAGTGAACCGACTAGGGCGATAGATACGCAGTATTTT.

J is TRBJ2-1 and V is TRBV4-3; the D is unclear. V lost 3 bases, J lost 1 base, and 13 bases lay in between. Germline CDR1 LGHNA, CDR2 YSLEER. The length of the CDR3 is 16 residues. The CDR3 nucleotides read TGCGCCAGCAGCCACTCAAGGCGCTCTTCCTACAATGAGCAGTTCTTC. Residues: CASSHSRRSSYNEQFF.

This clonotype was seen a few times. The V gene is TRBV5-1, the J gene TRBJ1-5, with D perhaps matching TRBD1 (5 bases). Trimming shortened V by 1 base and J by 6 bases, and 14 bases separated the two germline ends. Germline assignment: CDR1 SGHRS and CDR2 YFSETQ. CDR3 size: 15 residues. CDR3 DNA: TGCGCCAGCAGCTTGTATCCGGGGCCGGGTCAGCCCCAGCATTTT. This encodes CASSLYPGPGQPQHF.

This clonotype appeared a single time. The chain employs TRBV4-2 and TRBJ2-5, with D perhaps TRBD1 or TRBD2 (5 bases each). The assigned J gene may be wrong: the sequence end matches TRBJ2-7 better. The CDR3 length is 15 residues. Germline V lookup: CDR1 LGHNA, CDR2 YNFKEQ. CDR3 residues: CASSQASRAGYEQYF. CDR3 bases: TGTGCCAGCAGCCAAGCTTCCAGGGCGGGTTACGAGCAGTACTTC.

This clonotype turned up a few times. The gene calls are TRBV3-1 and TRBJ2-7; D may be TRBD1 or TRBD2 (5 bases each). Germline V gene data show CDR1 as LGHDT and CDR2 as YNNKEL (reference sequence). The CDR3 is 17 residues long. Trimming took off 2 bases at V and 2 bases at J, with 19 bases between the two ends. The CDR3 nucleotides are TGTGCCAGCAGCCAACCGTCAACCGGGACCGCAACCTACGAGCAGTACTTC. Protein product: CASSQPSTGTATYEQYF.

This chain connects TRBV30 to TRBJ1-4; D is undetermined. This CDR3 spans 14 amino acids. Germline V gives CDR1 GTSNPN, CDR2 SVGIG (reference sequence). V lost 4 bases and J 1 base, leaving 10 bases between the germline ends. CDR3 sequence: CAWNLGRTNEKLFF. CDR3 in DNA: TGTGCCTGGAATCTAGGGAGAACTAATGAAAAACTGTTTTTT.

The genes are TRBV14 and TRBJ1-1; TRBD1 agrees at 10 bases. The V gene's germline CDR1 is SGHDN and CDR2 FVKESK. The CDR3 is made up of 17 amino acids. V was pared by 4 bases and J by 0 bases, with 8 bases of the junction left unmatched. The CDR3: CASSPGQGDPMNTEAFF. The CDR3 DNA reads TGTGCCAGCAGCCCCGGACAGGGGGACCCAATGAACACTGAAGCTTTCTTT.

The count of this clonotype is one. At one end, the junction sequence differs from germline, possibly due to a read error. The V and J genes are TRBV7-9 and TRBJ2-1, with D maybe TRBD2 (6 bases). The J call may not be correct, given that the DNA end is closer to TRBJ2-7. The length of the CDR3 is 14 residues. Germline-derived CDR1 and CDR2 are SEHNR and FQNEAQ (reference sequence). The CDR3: CANSPRLESYEQYF. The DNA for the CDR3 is TGTGCCAACAGCCCAAGACTAGAATCGTACGAGCAGTACTTC.

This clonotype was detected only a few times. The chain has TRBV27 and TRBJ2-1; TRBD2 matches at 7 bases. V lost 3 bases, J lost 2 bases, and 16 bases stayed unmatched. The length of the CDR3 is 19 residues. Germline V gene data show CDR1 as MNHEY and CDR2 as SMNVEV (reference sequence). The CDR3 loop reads CASSFRGTTLPSTYNEQFF. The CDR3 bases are TGTGCCAGCAGTTTCCGGGGGACTACCCTTCCGAGTACCTACAATGAGCAGTTCTTC.